This TCR beta chain derives from a study of T-cell memory formation after mild COVID-19. The J segment lost 3 bases and the V segment lost 4 bases, leaving 8 bases of the junction unmatched. Per the germline V gene, CDR1 is KGHSH and CDR2 is LQKENI. This CDR3 contains 17 residues. TCRdb itself ran the 5' RACE reads through MiXCR, one entry per CDR3 protein. The sample records under 600,000 distinct CDR3 sequences, roughly 21% being singletons. General study points: For contracting clones, CD4+ ones sat mainly in CM and EM, CD8+ in EMRA. Pre-infection memory harbored some responding clones, suggesting cross-reactive memory joined. Day 15 to 85 contracting clones showed balanced CD4/CD8; later expanders leaned CD4+.

This clonotype was detected a few times. Its antigen is undetermined. The chain has TRBV18 and TRBJ2-7; 14 bases align to TRBD2. Sequenced material: PBMCs or a T cell subset sorted from them (not recorded which). This TCR came from an adult woman who had mild COVID-19 (a few samples of this study predate the infection). Cell type and time point are not known. Written as DNA, the CDR3 is TGTGCCAGCTCACTCGGGACTAGCGGGAGCTCGGACTACGAGCAGTACTTC. This codes for CASSLGTSGSSDYEQYF.